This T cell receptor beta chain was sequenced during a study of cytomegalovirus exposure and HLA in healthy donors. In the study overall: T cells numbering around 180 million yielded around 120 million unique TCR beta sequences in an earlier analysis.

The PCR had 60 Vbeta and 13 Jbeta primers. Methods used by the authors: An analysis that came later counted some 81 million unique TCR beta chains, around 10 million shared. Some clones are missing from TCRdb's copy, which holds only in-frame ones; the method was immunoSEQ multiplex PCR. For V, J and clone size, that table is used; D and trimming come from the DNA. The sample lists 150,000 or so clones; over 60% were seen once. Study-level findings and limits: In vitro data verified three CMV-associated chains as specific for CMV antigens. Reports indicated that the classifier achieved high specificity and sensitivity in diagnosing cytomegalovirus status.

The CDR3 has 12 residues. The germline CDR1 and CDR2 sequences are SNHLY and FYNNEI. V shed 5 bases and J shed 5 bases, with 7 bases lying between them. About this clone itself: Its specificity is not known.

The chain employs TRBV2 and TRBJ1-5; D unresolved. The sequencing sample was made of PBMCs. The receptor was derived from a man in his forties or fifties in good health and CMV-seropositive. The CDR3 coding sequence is TGTGCCAGCAGTACGAGGGATCAGCCCCAGCATTTT. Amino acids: CASSTRDQPQHF.